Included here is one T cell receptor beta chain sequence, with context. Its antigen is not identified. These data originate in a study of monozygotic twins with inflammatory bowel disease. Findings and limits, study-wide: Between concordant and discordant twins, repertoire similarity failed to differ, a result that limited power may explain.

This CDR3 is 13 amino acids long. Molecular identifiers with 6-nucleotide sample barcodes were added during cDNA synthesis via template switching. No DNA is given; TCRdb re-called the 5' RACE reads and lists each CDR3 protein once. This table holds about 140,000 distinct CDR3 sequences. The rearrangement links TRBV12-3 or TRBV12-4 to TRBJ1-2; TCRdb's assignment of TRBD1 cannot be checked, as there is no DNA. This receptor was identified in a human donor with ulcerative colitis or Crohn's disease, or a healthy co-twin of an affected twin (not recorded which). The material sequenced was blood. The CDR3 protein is CASSGTGALGYTF.